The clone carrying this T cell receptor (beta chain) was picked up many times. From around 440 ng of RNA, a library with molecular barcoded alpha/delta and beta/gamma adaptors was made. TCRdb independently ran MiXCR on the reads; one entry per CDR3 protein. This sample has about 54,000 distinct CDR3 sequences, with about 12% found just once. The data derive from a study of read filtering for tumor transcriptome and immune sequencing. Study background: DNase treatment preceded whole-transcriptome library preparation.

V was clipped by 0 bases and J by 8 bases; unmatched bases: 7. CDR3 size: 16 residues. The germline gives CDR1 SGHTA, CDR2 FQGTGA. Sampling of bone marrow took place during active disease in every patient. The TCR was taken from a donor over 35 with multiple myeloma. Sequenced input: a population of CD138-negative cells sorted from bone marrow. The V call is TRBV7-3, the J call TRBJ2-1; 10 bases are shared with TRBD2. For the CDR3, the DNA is TGTGCCAGCAGCTTAACATCGGCTAGCGGGGGCGATGAGCAGTTCTTC. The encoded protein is CASSLTSASGGDEQFF.